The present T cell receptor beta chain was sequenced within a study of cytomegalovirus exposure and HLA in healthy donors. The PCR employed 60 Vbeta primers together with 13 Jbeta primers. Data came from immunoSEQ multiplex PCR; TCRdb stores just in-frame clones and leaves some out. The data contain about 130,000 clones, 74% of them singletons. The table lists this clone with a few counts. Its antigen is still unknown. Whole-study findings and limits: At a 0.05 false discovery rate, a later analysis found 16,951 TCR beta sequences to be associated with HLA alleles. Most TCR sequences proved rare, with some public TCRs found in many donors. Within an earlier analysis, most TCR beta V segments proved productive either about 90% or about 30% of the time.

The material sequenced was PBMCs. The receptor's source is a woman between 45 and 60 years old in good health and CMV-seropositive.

The DNA of the CDR3 is TGCGCCAGCAGCCCGCGGGGCCTACCCCGAGGAGATACGCAGTATTTT. Protein product: CASSPRGLPRGDTQYF. The V gene is TRBV4-3, the J gene TRBJ2-3; D perhaps matches TRBD2 (6 bases). The ends were cut back, 4 bases at V and 5 bases at J, with 19 bases in the middle. CDR1 and CDR2 (germline): LGHNA, YSLEER. This CDR3 has 16 amino acids.